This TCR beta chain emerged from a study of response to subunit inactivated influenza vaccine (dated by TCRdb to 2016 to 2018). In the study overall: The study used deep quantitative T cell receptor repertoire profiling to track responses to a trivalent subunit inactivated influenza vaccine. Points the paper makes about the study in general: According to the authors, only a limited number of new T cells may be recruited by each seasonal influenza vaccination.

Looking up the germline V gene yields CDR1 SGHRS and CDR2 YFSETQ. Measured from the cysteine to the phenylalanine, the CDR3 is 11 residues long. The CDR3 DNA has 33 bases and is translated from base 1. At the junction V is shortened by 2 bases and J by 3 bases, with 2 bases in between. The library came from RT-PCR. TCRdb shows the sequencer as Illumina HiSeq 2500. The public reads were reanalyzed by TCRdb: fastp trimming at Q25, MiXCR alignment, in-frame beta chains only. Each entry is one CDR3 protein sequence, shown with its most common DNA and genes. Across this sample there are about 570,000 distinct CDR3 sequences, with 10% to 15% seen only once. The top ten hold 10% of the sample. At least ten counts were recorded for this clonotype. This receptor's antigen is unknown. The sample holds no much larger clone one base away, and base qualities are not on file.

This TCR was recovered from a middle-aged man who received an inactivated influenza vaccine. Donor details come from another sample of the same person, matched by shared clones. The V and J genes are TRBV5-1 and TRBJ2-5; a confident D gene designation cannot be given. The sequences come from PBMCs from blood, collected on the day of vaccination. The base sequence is TGCGCCAGCAGCTTTGAAGAGACCCAGTACTTC. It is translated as CASSFEETQYF. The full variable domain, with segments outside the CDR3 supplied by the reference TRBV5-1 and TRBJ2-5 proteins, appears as KAGVTQTPRYLIKTRGQQVTLSCSPISGHRSVSWYQQTPGQGLQFLFEYFSETQRNKGNFPGRFSGRQFSNSRSEMNVSTLELGDSALYLCASSFEETQYFGPGTRLLVL.